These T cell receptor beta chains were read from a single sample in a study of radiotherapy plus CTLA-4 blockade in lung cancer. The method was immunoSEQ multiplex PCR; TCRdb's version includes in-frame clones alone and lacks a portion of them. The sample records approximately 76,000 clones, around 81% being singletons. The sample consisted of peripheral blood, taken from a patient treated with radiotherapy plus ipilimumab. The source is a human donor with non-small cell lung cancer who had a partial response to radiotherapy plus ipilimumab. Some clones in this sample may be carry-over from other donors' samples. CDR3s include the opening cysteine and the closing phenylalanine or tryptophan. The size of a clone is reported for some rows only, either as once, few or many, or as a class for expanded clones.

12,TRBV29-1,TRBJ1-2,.,CSATGGNYGYTF
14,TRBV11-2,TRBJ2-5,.,CASSSAGGEGTQYF
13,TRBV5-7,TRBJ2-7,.,CASSLSAPYEQYF
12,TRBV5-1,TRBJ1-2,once,CASSPSGGGYTF
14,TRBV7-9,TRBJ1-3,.,CASSTTASGNTIYF
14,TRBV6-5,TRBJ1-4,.,CASGDRGRNEKLFF
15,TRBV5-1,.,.,CASSSRTSGTYEQYF
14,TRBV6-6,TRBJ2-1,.,CASHLAGVGNEQFF
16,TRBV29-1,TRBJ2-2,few,CSVVVAAGPNTGELFF
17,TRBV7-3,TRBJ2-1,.,CASSLRPGTRGYNEQFF
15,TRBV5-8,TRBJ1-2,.,CASSLDPGGVFGYTF
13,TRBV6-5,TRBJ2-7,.,CASSEARRGEQYF
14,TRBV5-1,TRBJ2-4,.,CASSEGGTQNIQYF
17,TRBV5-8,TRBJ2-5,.,CASSSTGTGASRETQYF
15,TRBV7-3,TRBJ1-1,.,CASSLGQGRDTEAFF
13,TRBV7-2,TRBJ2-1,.,CASSSFAVNEQFF
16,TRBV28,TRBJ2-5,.,CASSMSDRGPQETQYF